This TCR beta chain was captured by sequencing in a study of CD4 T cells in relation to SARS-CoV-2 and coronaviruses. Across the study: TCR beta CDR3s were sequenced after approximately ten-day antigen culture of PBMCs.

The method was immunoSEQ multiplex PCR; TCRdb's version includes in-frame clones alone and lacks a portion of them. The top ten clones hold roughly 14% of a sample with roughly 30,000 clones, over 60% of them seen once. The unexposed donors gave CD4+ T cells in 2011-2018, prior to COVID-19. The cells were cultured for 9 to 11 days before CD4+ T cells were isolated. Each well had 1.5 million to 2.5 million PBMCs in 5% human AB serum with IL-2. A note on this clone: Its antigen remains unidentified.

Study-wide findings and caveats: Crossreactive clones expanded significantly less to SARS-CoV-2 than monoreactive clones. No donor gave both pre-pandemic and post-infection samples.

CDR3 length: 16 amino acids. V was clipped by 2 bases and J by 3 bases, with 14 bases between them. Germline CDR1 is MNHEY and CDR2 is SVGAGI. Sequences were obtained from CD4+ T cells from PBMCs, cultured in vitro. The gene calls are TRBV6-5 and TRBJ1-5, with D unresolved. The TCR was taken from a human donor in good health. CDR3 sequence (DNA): TGTGCCAGCAGTTACAGGGCTCCAAACCTCAATCAGCCCCAGCATTTT. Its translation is CASSYRAPNLNQPQHF.